This T cell receptor (beta chain) was obtained from a study of cytomegalovirus exposure and HLA in healthy donors. The PCR ran on 60 Vbeta and 13 Jbeta primers. Profiling relied on immunoSEQ multiplex PCR, and the TCRdb table lists in-frame clones only, not all of them. The table lists about 74,000 clones, with around 7.5% in the top ten. Germline CDR1 reads KGHSH; CDR2 reads LQKENI. This CDR3 spans 15 amino acids. V lost 1 base and J lost 1; bases outside the gene matches: 0. Points from the study as a whole: Later findings reportedly placed an Asian-associated ancestry cluster below the approximately 630-donor mean for N-insertions. Sequence variants that were highly shared formed a cluster that was likely a sequencing artifact. Associated with cytomegalovirus, according to the listing, were 150 to 200 TCR beta chains.

Remarks on this clone: Antigen unknown.

This chain uses TRBV18 with TRBJ2-2; 7 positions agree with TRBD2. The clonotype was recovered from a female donor in good health and CMV-seropositive. What was sequenced was PBMCs. CDR3 nucleotide sequence: TGTGCCAGCTCACCACGGGAGGGGAACACCGGGGAGCTGTTTTTT. Encoded protein: CASSPREGNTGELFF. Complete variable domain (other parts from reference TRBV18 and TRBJ2-2): NAGVMQNPRHLVRRRGQEARLRCSPMKGHSHVYWYRQLPEEGLKFMVYLQKENIIDESGMPKERFSAEFPKEGPSILRIQQVVRGDSAAYFCASSPREGNTGELFFGEGSRLTVL.